This TCR beta chain was sequenced for a study of shared clonotypes between healthy human individuals. Regarding the study as a whole: Blood alone was sampled, and tissue repertoires likely differ. Rarefaction analysis demonstrated incomplete sorted-subset sequencing notwithstanding large depth. Generation of non-shared clonotypes was less probable than generation of clonotypes shared by all four donors.

With regard to this clone: Its specificity is not known.

The length of the CDR3 is 15 residues. V was pared by 1 base and J by 1 base, with 11 bases between. Per the germline V gene, CDR1 is SEHNR and CDR2 is FQNEAQ (reference sequence). Every immunoSEQ plate was one replicate of a subset's evenly spread DNA. Sequenced by immunoSEQ multiplex PCR; TCRdb stores in-frame clones only, minus some. This sample has some 1.5 million clones, with around 98% found just once. V is TRBV7-9 and J is TRBJ2-7, with TRBD2 as a possible D gene (6 bases). The source of this sequence is a man aged 30 to 45 in good health. The specimen was naive CD4+ T cells sorted from blood. Noted subset: CD45RA+ positively selected. DNA for the CDR3: TGTGCCAGCAGCTTAGGCGCAGGGAGGTCCTACGAGCAGTACTTC. Encoded protein: CASSLGAGRSYEQYF.